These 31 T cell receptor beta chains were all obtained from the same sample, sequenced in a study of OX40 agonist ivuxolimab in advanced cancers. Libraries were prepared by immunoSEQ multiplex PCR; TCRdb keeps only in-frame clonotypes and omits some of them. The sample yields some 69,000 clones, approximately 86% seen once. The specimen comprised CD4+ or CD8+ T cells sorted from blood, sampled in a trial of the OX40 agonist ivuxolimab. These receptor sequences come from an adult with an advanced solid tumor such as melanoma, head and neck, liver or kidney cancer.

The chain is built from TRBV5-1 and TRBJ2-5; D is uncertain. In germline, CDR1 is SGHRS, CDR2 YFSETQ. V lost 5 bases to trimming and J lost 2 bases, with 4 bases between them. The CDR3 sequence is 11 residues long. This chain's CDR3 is CASSGQETQYF. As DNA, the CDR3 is TGCGCCAGCAGTGGGCAAGAGACCCAGTACTTC.

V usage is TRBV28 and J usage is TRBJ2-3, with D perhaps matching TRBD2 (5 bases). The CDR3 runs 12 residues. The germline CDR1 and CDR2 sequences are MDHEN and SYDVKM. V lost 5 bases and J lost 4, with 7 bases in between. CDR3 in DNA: TGTGCCAGCAGTCTAGCCGCAGATACGCAGTATTTT. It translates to CASSLAADTQYF.

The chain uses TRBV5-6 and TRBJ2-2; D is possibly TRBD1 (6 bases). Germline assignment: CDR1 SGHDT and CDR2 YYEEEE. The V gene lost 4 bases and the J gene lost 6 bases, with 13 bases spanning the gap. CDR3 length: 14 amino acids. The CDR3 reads CASSATGMSGELFF. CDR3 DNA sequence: TGTGCCAGCAGCGCAACAGGGATGTCCGGGGAGCTGTTTTTT.

CDR3 DNA: TGTGCCATCAGTGAGTCTGAGTTAGGAAAGCAGTTCTTC. Protein sequence: CAISESELGKQFF. The V and J genes are TRBV10-3 and TRBJ2-1, with D uncertain. Germline CDR1 ENHRY, CDR2 SYGVKD. Trimming pared 0 bases from V and 11 bases from J, leaving 11 bases between. This CDR3 spans 13 amino acids.

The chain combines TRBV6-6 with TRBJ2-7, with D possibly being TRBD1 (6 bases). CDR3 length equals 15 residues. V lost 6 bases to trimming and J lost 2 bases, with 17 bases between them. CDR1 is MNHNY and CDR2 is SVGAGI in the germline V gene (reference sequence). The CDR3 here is CASSRDGTPAYEQYF. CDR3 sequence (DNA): TGTGCCAGCAGCCGCGACGGGACACCCGCCTACGAGCAGTACTTC.

The CDR3, as DNA: TGTGCCTGGAGTGTACGTCGACCTAGCACAGATACGCAGTATTTT. Its protein is CAWSVRRPSTDTQYF. This chain links TRBV30 with TRBJ2-3; unclear D gene. V was trimmed by 0 bases and J by 0 bases, leaving 10 bases between them. This CDR3 region has 15 residues. CDR1 is GTSNPN and CDR2 is SVGIG in the germline V gene (reference sequence).

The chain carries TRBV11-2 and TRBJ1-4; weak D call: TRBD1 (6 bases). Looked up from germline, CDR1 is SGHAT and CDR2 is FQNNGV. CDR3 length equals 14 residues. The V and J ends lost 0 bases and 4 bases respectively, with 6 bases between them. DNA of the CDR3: TGTGCCAGCAGCTTAGACAGGGGTAATGAAAAACTGTTTTTT. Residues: CASSLDRGNEKLFF.

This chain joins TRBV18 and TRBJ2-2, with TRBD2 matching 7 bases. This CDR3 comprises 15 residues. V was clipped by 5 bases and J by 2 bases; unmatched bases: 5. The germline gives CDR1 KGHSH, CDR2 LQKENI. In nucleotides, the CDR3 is TGTGCCAGCTCAAAGCTAGCGGATAACACCGGGGAGCTGTTTTTT. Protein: CASSKLADNTGELFF.

CDR3 DNA sequence: TGTGCCAGCAGGGAGAGGGTTCACTCCCTTAGCAATCAGCCCCAGCATTTT. As protein: CASRERVHSLSNQPQHF. The V gene is TRBV2, the J gene TRBJ1-5; D not resolved. Trimming removed 6 bases at V and 0 bases at J, with 18 bases between. The CDR3 sequence is 17 residues long. In germline, CDR1 is SNHLY, CDR2 FYNNEI.

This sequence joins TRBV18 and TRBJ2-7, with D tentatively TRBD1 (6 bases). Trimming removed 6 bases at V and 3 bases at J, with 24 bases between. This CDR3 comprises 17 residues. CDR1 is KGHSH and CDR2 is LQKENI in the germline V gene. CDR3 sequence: CASSGTAGSEGGYEQYF. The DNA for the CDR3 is TGTGCCAGCTCGGGCACAGCCGGTTCCGAAGGGGGCTACGAGCAGTACTTC. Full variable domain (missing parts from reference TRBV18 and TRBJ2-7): NAGVMQNPRHLVRRRGQEARLRCSPMKGHSHVYWYRQLPEEGLKFMVYLQKENIIDESGMPKERFSAEFPKEGPSILRIQQVVRGDSAAYFCASSGTAGSEGGYEQYFGPGTRLTVT.

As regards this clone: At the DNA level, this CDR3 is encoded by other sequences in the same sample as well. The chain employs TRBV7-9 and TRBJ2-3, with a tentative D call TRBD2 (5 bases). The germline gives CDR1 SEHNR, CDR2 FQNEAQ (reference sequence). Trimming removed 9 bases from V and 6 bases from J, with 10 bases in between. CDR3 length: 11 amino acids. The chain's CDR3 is CARGLADTQYF. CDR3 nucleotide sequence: TGTGCCAGGGGATTAGCGGATACGCAGTATTTT.

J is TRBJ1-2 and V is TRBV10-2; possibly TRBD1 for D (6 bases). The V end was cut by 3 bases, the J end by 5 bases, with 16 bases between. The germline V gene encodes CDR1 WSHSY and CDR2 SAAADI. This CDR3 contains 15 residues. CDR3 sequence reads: CASSDSRTAEYGYTF. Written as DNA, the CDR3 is TGCGCCAGCAGTGATTCTAGGACAGCCGAGTATGGCTACACCTTC.

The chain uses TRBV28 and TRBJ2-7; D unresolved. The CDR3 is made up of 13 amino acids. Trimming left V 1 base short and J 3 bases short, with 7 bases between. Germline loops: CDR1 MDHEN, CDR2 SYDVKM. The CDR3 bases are TGTGCCAGCAGTTTATCCCCGGTCTACGAGCAGTACTTC. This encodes CASSLSPVYEQYF.

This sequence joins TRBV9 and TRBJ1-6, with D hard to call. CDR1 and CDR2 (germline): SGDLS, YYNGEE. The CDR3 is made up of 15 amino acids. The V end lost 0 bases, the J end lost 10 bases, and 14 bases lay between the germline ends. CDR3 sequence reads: CASSVGDIKSSPLHF. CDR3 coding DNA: TGTGCCAGCAGCGTAGGCGACATAAAAAGCTCACCCCTCCACTTT.

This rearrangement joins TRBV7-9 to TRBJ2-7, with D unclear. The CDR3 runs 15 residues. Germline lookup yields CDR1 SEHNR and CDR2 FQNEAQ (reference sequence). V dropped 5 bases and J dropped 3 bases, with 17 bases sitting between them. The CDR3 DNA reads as TGTGCCAGCAGCCCAGATCCTCATCCCAGCTACGAGCAGTACTTC. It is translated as CASSPDPHPSYEQYF.

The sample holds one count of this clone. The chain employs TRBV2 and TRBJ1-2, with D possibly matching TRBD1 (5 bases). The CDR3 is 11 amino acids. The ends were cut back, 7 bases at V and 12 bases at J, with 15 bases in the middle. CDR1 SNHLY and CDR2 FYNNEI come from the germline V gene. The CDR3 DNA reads TGTGCCAGCACCCAGGGAAGCCTCAACACCTTC. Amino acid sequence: CASTQGSLNTF.

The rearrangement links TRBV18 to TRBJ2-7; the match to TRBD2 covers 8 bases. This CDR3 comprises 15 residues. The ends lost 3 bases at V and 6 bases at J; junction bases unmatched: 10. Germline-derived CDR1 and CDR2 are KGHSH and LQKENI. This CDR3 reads CASSPRGSGIGEQYF. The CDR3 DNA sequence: TGTGCCAGCTCACCCCGAGGTAGCGGGATCGGCGAGCAGTACTTC.

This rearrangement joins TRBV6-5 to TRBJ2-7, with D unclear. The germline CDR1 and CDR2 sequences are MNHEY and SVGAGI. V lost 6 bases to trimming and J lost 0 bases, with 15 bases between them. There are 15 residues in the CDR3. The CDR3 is CASRRREVGSYEQYF. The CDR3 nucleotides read TGTGCCAGCAGGCGCAGAGAGGTGGGCTCCTACGAGCAGTACTTC.

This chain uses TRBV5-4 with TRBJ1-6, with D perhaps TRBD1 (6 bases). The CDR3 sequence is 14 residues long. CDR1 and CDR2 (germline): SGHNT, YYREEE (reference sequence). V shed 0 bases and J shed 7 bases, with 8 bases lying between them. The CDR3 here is CASSLEQGNSPLHF. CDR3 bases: TGTGCCAGCAGCTTGGAACAGGGAAATTCACCCCTCCACTTT.

The CDR3 here is CASGLVLGGSYEQYF. DNA of the CDR3: TGTGCTAGTGGTTTGGTACTGGGCGGGAGCTACGAGCAGTACTTC. The chain carries TRBV12-5 and TRBJ2-7; TRBD2 matches 7 bases. Trimming took 0 bases from V and 3 from J; bases not matched to a gene: 5. This CDR3 is 15 amino acids long. Germline V gene lookup returns CDR1 LGHNT and CDR2 FRNRAP.

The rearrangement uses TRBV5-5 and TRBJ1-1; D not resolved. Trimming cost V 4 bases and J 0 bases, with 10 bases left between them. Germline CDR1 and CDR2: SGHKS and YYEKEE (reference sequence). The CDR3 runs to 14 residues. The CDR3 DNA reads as TGTGCCAGCAGCAGAGGGATTATGAACACTGAAGCTTTCTTT. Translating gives CASSRGIMNTEAFF. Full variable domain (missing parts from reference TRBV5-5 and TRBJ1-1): DAGVTQSPTHLIKTRGQQVTLRCSPISGHKSVSWYQQVLGQGPQFIFQYYEKEERGRGNFPDRFSARQFPNYSSELNVNALLLGDSALYLCASSRGIMNTEAFFGQGTRLTVV.

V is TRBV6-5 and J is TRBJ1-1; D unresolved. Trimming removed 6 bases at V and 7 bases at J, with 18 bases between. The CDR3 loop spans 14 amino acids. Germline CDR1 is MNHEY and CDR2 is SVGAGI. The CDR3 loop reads CASRAGRPAGEAFF. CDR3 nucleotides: TGTGCCAGCAGGGCAGGACGCCCGGCGGGTGAAGCTTTCTTT.

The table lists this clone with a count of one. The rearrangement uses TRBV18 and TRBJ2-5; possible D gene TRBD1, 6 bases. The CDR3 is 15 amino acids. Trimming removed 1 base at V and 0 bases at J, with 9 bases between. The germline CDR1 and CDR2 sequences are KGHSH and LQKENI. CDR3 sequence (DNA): TGTGCCAGCTCACCACGGCAGGGGAACCAAGAGACCCAGTACTTC. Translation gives CASSPRQGNQETQYF. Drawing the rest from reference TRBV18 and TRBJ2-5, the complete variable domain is NAGVMQNPRHLVRRRGQEARLRCSPMKGHSHVYWYRQLPEEGLKFMVYLQKENIIDESGMPKERFSAEFPKEGPSILRIQQVVRGDSAAYFCASSPRQGNQETQYFGPGTRLLVL.

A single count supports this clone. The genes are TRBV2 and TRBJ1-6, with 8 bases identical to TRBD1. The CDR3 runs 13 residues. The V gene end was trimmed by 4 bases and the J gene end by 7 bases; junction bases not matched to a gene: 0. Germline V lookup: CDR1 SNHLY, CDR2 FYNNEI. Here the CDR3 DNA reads TGTGCCAGCAGTGGACAGGGGAATTCACCCCTCCACTTT. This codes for CASSGQGNSPLHF. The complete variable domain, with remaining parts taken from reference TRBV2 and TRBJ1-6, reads EPEVTQTPSHQVTQMGQEVILRCVPISNHLYFYWYRQILGQKVEFLVSFYNNEISEKSEIFDDQFSVERPDGSNFTLKIRSTKLEDSAMYFCASSGQGNSPLHFGNGTRLTVT.

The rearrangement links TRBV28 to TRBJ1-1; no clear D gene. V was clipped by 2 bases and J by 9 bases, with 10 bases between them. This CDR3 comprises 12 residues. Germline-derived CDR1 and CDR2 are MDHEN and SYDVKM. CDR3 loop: CASSLTGFKAFF. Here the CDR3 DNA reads TGTGCCAGCAGTTTAACCGGGTTCAAAGCTTTCTTT.

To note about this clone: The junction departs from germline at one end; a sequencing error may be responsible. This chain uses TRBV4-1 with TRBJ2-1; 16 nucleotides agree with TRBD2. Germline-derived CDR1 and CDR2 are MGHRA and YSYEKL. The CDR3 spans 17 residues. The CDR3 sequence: CASSRGTSGGVYTEQFF. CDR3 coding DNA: TGCGCCAGCAGCCGCGGGACTAGCGGGGGGGTTTACACTGAGCAGTTCTTC.

The CDR3 here is CASSLAGQGNEKLFF. CDR3 bases: TGCGCCAGCAGCTTGGCGGGACAGGGGAATGAAAAACTGTTTTTT. The V call is TRBV5-1, the J call TRBJ1-4; 10 bases map to TRBD1. This CDR3 is 15 amino acids long. V was clipped by 0 bases and J by 5 bases; unmatched bases: 1. The germline gives CDR1 SGHRS, CDR2 YFSETQ. The full variable domain, rest sourced from reference TRBV5-1 and TRBJ1-4, is KAGVTQTPRYLIKTRGQQVTLSCSPISGHRSVSWYQQTPGQGLQFLFEYFSETQRNKGNFPGRFSGRQFSNSRSEMNVSTLELGDSALYLCASSLAGQGNEKLFFGSGTQLSVL.

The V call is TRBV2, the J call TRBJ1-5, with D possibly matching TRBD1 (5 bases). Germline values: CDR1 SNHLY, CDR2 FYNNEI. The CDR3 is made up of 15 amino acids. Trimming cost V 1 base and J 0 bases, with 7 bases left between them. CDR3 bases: TGTGCCAGCAGTGAAGGACAGTCTAGCAATCAGCCCCAGCATTTT. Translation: CASSEGQSSNQPQHF.

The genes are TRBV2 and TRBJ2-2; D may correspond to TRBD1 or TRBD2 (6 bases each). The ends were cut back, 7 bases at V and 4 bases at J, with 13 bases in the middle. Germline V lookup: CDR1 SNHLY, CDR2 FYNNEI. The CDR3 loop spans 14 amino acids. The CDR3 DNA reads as TGTGCCAGCATGGAGGGGGGAAGCACCGGGGAGCTGTTTTTT. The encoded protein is CASMEGGSTGELFF.

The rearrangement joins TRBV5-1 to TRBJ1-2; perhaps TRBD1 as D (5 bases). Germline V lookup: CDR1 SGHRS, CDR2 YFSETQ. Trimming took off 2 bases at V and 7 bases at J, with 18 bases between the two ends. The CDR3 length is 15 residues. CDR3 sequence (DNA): TGCGCCAGCAGCTTCCGCCCGGGGACTCAATCTGGCTACACCTTC. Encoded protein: CASSFRPGTQSGYTF.

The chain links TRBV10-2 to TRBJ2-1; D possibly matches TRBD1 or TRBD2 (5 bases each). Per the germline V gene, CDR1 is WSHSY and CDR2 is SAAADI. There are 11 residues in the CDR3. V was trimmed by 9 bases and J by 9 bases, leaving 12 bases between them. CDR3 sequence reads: CASREGTEQFF. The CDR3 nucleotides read TGCGCCAGTAGGGAAGGGACTGAGCAGTTCTTC.